The 7 T cell receptor beta chains listed next were all sequenced from one sample in a study of T cell responses to AZD1222 COVID-19 vaccine. Data came from immunoSEQ multiplex PCR; TCRdb stores just in-frame clones and leaves some out. The table records roughly 100,000 clones, roughly 86% of them present only once. The sample consisted of peripheral blood, taken 28 days after the second dose of the MenACWY control vaccine. The receptors derive from an adult who received the MenACWY meningococcal vaccine as a control.

In its sample, this clone was seen a few times. This chain uses TRBV2 with TRBJ2-7; TRBD1 might be the D (6 bases). The germline V and J ends were trimmed by 7 bases and 2 bases, with 15 bases remaining between them. The CDR3 has 14 residues. Germline V gene data show CDR1 as SNHLY and CDR2 as FYNNEI. The CDR3 nucleotides are TGTGCCAGCAAGCTGGACAGCTTCGCCTACGAGCAGTACTTC. This encodes CASKLDSFAYEQYF.

This clone was seen just once. The chain combines TRBV5-4 with TRBJ1-1; TRBD1 matches at 9 bases. CDR3 length: 14 amino acids. The V gene end was trimmed by 4 bases and the J gene end by 2 bases; junction bases not matched to a gene: 3. The germline V gene has CDR1 SGHNT and CDR2 YYREEE (reference sequence). CDR3 DNA: TGTGCCAGCAGCCTGGACAGGGGAAACACTGAAGCTTTCTTT. It is translated as CASSLDRGNTEAFF.

This rearrangement joins TRBV2 to TRBJ2-2; D is possibly TRBD1 (6 bases). The ends were cut back, 0 bases at V and 1 base at J, with 6 bases in the middle. CDR1 and CDR2 from the germline V gene are SNHLY and FYNNEI. CDR3 length equals 15 residues. The CDR3 DNA is TGTGCCAGCAGTGAAGCGGGACAGAACACCGGGGAGCTGTTTTTT. Residues: CASSEAGQNTGELFF. The full variable domain, rest sourced from reference TRBV2 and TRBJ2-2, is EPEVTQTPSHQVTQMGQEVILRCVPISNHLYFYWYRQILGQKVEFLVSFYNNEISEKSEIFDDQFSVERPDGSNFTLKIRSTKLEDSAMYFCASSEAGQNTGELFFGEGSRLTVL.

The chain employs TRBV2 and TRBJ2-7, with D perhaps given as TRBD1 or TRBD2 (5 bases each). V gave up 4 bases and J gave up 2 bases, with 12 bases separating them. The CDR3 runs to 14 residues. Germline CDR1 reads SNHLY; CDR2 reads FYNNEI. The CDR3 here is CASSAGTATYEQYF. CDR3 in DNA: TGTGCCAGCAGTGCCGGGACGGCAACCTACGAGCAGTACTTC. Drawing the rest from reference TRBV2 and TRBJ2-7, the complete variable domain is EPEVTQTPSHQVTQMGQEVILRCVPISNHLYFYWYRQILGQKVEFLVSFYNNEISEKSEIFDDQFSVERPDGSNFTLKIRSTKLEDSAMYFCASSAGTATYEQYFGPGTRLTVT.

The chain carries TRBV11-2 and TRBJ1-1, with D uncertain. Trimming took 4 bases from V and 0 from J, leaving 9 bases between them. This CDR3 contains 14 residues. The V gene's germline CDR1 is SGHAT and CDR2 FQNNGV. The CDR3 DNA reads as TGTGCCAGCAGCTCTCCTATCCTGAACACTGAAGCTTTCTTT. Translated, it gives CASSSPILNTEAFF.

The chain uses TRBV9 and TRBJ2-2; 7 bases match TRBD1. The germline gives CDR1 SGDLS, CDR2 YYNGEE. The CDR3 totals 16 residues. V dropped 3 bases and J dropped 5; count of bases not matched to a gene: 10. CDR3 sequence: CASSDRTGLGTGELFF. In DNA, the CDR3 is TGTGCCAGCAGCGATCGGACAGGCCTCGGGACCGGGGAGCTGTTTTTT.

This rearrangement joins TRBV28 to TRBJ1-5; D is unclear. There are 12 residues in the CDR3. V was pared by 7 bases and J by 5 bases, with 9 bases between. CDR1 and CDR2 (germline): MDHEN, SYDVKM. The CDR3 spells CASIDGDQPQHF. CDR3 coding DNA: TGTGCCAGCATCGACGGGGATCAGCCCCAGCATTTT.